These T cell receptor beta chains were read from a single sample in a study of blood T cells in healthy people across ages. Using its own MiXCR run on the 5' RACE reads, TCRdb lists one record per CDR3 protein. The table records some 1.4 million distinct CDR3 sequences, 40% to 50% of them present only once. The sample comprised blood. These receptors all stem from a woman aged 18-29 years in good health. Each CDR3 is given with its conserved first and last residue. D genes are given only for firm matches. Only part of the rows carry a size: once, few, many, or a class if the clone is expanded.

CDR3 length: 17; V gene: TRBV5-1; D gene: TRBD1; clone size: -; J gene: TRBJ2-7; CDR3 protein: CASSFVFGTAVSYEQYF; CDR3 DNA: TGCGCCAGCAGCTTCGTGTTTGGGACAGCGGTCTCCTACGAGCAGTACTTC
CDR3 length: 16; V gene: TRBV12-3/TRBV12-4; D gene: -; clone size: -; J gene: TRBJ2-5; CDR3 protein: CASSLAGGGPDETQYF; CDR3 DNA: TGTGCCAGCAGTTTAGCGGGAGGCGGTCCGGATGAGACCCAGTACTTC
CDR3 length: 14; V gene: TRBV12-3/TRBV12-4; D gene: -; clone size: few; J gene: TRBJ2-7; CDR3 protein: CASSLEGAVGEQYF; CDR3 DNA: TGTGCCAGCAGTTTGGAGGGGGCGGTCGGCGAGCAGTACTTC
CDR3 length: 16; V gene: TRBV7-2; D gene: TRBD2; clone size: -; J gene: TRBJ2-2; CDR3 protein: CASSLARGGWTGELFF; CDR3 DNA: TGTGCCAGCAGCTTAGCGCGGGGGGGTTGGACCGGGGAGCTGTTTTTT
CDR3 length: 14; V gene: TRBV29-1; D gene: -; clone size: -; J gene: TRBJ2-4; CDR3 protein: CSVADGPAKNIQYF; CDR3 DNA: TGCAGCGTTGCGGACGGTCCAGCCAAAAACATTCAGTACTTC
CDR3 length: 17; V gene: TRBV20-1; D gene: -; clone size: once; J gene: TRBJ2-1; CDR3 protein: CSATQLVGSSSYNEQFF; CDR3 DNA: TGCAGTGCTACCCAGCTAGTCGGGAGTAGCTCCTACAATGAGCAGTTCTTC
CDR3 length: 17; V gene: TRBV10-1; D gene: TRBD1; clone size: few; J gene: TRBJ2-1; CDR3 protein: CASSPWRGTGPYNEQFF; CDR3 DNA: TGCGCCAGCAGCCCTTGGCGGGGGACAGGGCCCTACAATGAGCAGTTCTTC
CDR3 length: 15; V gene: TRBV6-5; D gene: -; clone size: few; J gene: TRBJ2-1; CDR3 protein: CASSYQGPWYNEQFF; CDR3 DNA: TGTGCCAGCAGTTACCAAGGGCCGTGGTACAATGAGCAGTTCTTC
CDR3 length: 14; V gene: TRBV20-1; D gene: -; clone size: few; J gene: TRBJ2-5; CDR3 protein: CSAKSYRTQETQYF; CDR3 DNA: TGCAGTGCCAAATCATACAGGACTCAAGAGACCCAGTACTTC
CDR3 length: 13; V gene: TRBV29-1; D gene: -; clone size: many; J gene: TRBJ2-7; CDR3 protein: CSVIGGDNYEQYF; CDR3 DNA: TGCAGCGTGATTGGGGGTGATAACTACGAGCAGTACTTC
CDR3 length: 16; V gene: TRBV29-1; D gene: TRBD2; clone size: many; J gene: TRBJ2-3; CDR3 protein: CSVEGLAEGITDTQYF; CDR3 DNA: TGCAGCGTTGAAGGTCTAGCGGAAGGAATCACAGATACGCAGTATTTT
CDR3 length: 14; V gene: TRBV9; D gene: -; clone size: few; J gene: TRBJ2-5; CDR3 protein: CASSVGVPTETQYF; CDR3 DNA: TGTGCCAGCAGCGTAGGGGTACCCACTGAGACCCAGTACTTC
CDR3 length: 12; V gene: TRBV25-1; D gene: -; clone size: -; J gene: TRBJ1-2; CDR3 protein: CASTQPGLGYTF; CDR3 DNA: TGTGCCAGCACCCAGCCGGGGCTAGGCTACACCTTC
CDR3 length: 16; V gene: TRBV5-1; D gene: TRBD2; clone size: few; J gene: TRBJ2-3; CDR3 protein: CASSLSAGGSTDTQYF; CDR3 DNA: TGCGCCAGCAGCTTGTCAGCGGGGGGATCCACAGATACGCAGTATTTT
CDR3 length: 12; V gene: TRBV21-1; D gene: -; clone size: -; J gene: TRBJ2-1; CDR3 protein: CASSRAHNEQFF; CDR3 DNA: TGTGCCAGCAGCAGGGCGCACAATGAGCAGTTCTTC
CDR3 length: 11; V gene: TRBV28; D gene: -; clone size: few; J gene: TRBJ2-7; CDR3 protein: CASTQGGEQYF; CDR3 DNA: TGTGCCAGCACCCAGGGAGGCGAGCAGTACTTC
CDR3 length: 15; V gene: TRBV12-3/TRBV12-4; D gene: TRBD1; clone size: -; J gene: TRBJ1-5; CDR3 protein: CASRRGTGGGQPQHF; CDR3 DNA: TGTGCCAGCAGGCGGGGGACAGGGGGGGGTCAGCCCCAGCATTTT
CDR3 length: 15; V gene: TRBV18; D gene: -; clone size: -; J gene: TRBJ1-4; CDR3 protein: CASSPQEGTGEKLFF; CDR3 DNA: TGTGCCAGCTCACCACAAGAGGGCACGGGGGAAAAACTGTTTTTT
CDR3 length: 16; V gene: TRBV20-1; D gene: -; clone size: -; J gene: TRBJ2-7; CDR3 protein: CSARPTLLGRTYEQYF; CDR3 DNA: TGCAGTGCTAGGCCGACGTTGCTCGGAAGAACCTACGAGCAGTACTTC
CDR3 length: 15; V gene: TRBV20-1; D gene: TRBD2; clone size: -; J gene: TRBJ2-3; CDR3 protein: CSAPWRGTSTDTQYF; CDR3 DNA: TGCAGTGCTCCTTGGCGGGGGACTAGCACAGATACGCAGTATTTT
CDR3 length: 17; V gene: TRBV7-9; D gene: TRBD2; clone size: few; J gene: TRBJ2-1; CDR3 protein: CASSSSTGGVYRNEQFF; CDR3 DNA: TGTGCCAGCAGCTCAAGCACGGGGGGGGTGTATCGCAATGAGCAGTTCTTC
CDR3 length: 13; V gene: TRBV6-6; D gene: -; clone size: few; J gene: TRBJ2-3; CDR3 protein: CASSSLRADTQYF; CDR3 DNA: TGTGCCAGCAGTTCCCTTAGAGCGGATACGCAGTATTTT
CDR3 length: 18; V gene: TRBV14; D gene: TRBD2; clone size: -; J gene: TRBJ2-7; CDR3 protein: CASSQAWTSGALSYEQYF; CDR3 DNA: TGTGCCAGCAGCCAAGCGTGGACTAGCGGGGCCCTCTCCTACGAGCAGTACTTC
CDR3 length: 12; V gene: TRBV15; D gene: -; clone size: -; J gene: TRBJ2-3; CDR3 protein: CATRRRFDTQYF; CDR3 DNA: TGTGCCACCAGAAGACGGTTCGATACGCAGTATTTT
CDR3 length: 15; V gene: TRBV18; D gene: TRBD1; clone size: -; J gene: TRBJ1-2; CDR3 protein: CASFPTTGGSYGYTF; CDR3 DNA: TGTGCCAGCTTCCCTACGACAGGGGGCTCCTATGGCTACACCTTC
CDR3 length: 15; V gene: TRBV12-3/TRBV12-4; D gene: -; clone size: few; J gene: TRBJ2-3; CDR3 protein: CASSLTGVNTDTQYF; CDR3 DNA: TGTGCCAGCAGTTTAACGGGAGTTAACACAGATACGCAGTATTTT
CDR3 length: 14; V gene: TRBV12-3/TRBV12-4; D gene: -; clone size: -; J gene: TRBJ2-5; CDR3 protein: CASFSGLPQETQYF; CDR3 DNA: TGTGCCAGCTTCTCAGGGCTACCACAAGAGACCCAGTACTTC